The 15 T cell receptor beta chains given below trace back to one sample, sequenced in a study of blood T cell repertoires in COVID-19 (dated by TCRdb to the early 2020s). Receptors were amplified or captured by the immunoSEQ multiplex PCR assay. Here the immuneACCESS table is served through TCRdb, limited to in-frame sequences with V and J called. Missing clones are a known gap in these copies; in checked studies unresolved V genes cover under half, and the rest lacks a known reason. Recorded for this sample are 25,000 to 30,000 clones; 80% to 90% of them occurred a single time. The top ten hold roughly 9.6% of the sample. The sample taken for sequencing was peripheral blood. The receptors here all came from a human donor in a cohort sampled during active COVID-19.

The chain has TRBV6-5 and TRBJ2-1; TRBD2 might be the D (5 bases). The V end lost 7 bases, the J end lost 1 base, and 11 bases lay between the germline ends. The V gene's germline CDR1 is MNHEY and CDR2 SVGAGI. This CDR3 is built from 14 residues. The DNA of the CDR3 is TGTGCCAGCAATCGTGGAGGTTCCTACAATGAGCAGTTCTTC. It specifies CASNRGGSYNEQFF.

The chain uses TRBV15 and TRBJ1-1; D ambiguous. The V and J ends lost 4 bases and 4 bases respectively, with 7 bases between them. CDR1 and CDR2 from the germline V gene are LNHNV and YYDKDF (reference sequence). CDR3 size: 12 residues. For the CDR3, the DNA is TGTGCCACCAGCACCCTTAGCACTGAAGCTTTCTTT. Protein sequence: CATSTLSTEAFF.

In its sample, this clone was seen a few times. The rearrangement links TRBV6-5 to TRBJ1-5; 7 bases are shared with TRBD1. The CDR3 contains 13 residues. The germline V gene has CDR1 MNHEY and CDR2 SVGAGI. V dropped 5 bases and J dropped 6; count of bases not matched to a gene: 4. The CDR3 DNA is TGTGCCAGCAGTACAGGGGCCGGTCAGCCCCAGCATTTT. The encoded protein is CASSTGAGQPQHF.

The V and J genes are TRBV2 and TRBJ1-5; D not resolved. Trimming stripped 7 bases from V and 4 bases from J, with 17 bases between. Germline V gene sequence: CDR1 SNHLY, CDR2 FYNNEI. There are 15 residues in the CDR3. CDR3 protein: CASTEWRVGNQPQHF. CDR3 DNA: TGTGCCAGCACCGAATGGAGGGTTGGGAATCAGCCCCAGCATTTT.

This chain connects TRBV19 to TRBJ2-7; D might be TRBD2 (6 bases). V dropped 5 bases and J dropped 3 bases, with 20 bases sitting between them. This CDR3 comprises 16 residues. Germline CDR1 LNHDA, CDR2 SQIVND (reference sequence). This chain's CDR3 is CASSPLWGVPVYEQYF. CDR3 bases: TGTGCCAGTAGTCCCCTTTGGGGGGTTCCCGTCTACGAGCAGTACTTC.

CDR3 coding DNA: TGTGCCACTTCATGGGGGACAGACTACGAGCAGTACTTC. Protein: CATSWGTDYEQYF. The chain uses TRBV11-2 and TRBJ2-7; 7 nucleotides match TRBD1. This CDR3 has 13 amino acids. The J segment lost 3 bases and the V segment lost 10 bases, leaving 9 bases of the junction unmatched. Germline-derived CDR1 and CDR2 are SGHAT and FQNNGV.

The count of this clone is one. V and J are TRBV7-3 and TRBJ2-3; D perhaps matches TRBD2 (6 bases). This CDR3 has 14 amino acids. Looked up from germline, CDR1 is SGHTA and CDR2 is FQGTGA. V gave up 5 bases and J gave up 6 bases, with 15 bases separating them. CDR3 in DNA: TGTGCCAGCAGCCTGACTAGTTCGAGGGATACGCAGTATTTT. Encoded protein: CASSLTSSRDTQYF.

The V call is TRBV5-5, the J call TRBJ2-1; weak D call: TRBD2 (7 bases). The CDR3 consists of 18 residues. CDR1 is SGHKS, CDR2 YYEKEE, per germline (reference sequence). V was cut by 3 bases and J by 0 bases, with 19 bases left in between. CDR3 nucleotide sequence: TGTGCCAGCAGCTGGTTGGGCGGGGGCCAAACCTCCTACAATGAGCAGTTCTTC. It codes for CASSWLGGGQTSYNEQFF.

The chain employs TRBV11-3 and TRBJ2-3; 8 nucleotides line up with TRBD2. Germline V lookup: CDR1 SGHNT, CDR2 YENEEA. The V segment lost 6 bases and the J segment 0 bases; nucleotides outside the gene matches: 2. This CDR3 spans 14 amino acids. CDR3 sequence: CASSTSGSTDTQYF. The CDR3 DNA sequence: TGTGCCAGCAGTACTAGCGGTAGCACAGATACGCAGTATTTT. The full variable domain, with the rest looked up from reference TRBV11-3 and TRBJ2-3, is EAGVVQSPRYKIIEKKQPVAFWCNPISGHNTLYWYLQNLGQGPELLIRYENEEAVDDSQLPKDRFSAERLKGVDSTLKIQPAELGDSAVYLCASSTSGSTDTQYFGPGTRLTVL.

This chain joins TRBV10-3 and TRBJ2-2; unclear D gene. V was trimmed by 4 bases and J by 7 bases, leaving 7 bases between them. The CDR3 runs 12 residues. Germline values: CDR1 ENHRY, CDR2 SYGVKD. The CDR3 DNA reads TGTGCCATCAGTGTAGGCGGCGGGGAGCTGTTTTTT. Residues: CAISVGGGELFF.

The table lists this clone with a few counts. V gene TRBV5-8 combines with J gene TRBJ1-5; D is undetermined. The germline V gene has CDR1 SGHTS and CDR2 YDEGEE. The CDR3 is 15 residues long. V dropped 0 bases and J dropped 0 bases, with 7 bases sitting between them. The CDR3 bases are TGTGCCAGCAGCTTGGACGTCTATAGCAATCAGCCCCAGCATTTT. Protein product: CASSLDVYSNQPQHF. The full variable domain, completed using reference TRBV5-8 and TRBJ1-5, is EAGVTQSPTHLIKTRGQQATLRCSPISGHTSVYWYQQALGLGLQFLLWYDEGEERNRGNFPPRFSGRQFPNYSSELNVNALELEDSALYLCASSLDVYSNQPQHFGDGTRLSIL.

CDR3 sequence (DNA): TGTGCCAGCAGAGCGCAGCGGGGGAGCTCCACAGATACGCAGTATTTT. Encoded protein: CASRAQRGSSTDTQYF. The gene calls are TRBV2 and TRBJ2-3, with 8 bases fitting TRBD2. V was pared by 6 bases and J by 2 bases, with 10 bases of the junction left unmatched. Germline loops: CDR1 SNHLY, CDR2 FYNNEI. This CDR3 spans 16 amino acids. Based on the CDR3 plus reference TRBV2 and TRBJ2-3, the full variable domain is EPEVTQTPSHQVTQMGQEVILRCVPISNHLYFYWYRQILGQKVEFLVSFYNNEISEKSEIFDDQFSVERPDGSNFTLKIRSTKLEDSAMYFCASRAQRGSSTDTQYFGPGTRLTVL.

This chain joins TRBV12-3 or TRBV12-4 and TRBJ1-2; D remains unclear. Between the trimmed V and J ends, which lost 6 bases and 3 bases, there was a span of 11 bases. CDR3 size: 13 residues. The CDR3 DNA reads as TGTGCCAGCAGCACCGGAGGCCACTATGGCTACACCTTC. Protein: CASSTGGHYGYTF.

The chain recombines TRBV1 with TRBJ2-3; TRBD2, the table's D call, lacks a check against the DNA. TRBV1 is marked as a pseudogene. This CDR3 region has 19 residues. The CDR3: CTSSQRTSGGPSGTDTQYF. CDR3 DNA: TGCACCAGCAGCCAAAGGACTAGCGGGGGGCCTAGCGGCACAGATACGCAGTATTTT.

The CDR3 sequence: CASRPGGIGNIQYF. The DNA of the CDR3 is TGTGCCAGCAGACCAGGGGGAATCGGAAACATTCAGTACTTC. The chain uses TRBV6-5 and TRBJ2-4; the match to TRBD1 covers 7 bases. The length of the CDR3 is 14 residues. CDR1 and CDR2 from the germline V gene are MNHEY and SVGAGI. After removal of 6 bases from V and 6 bases from J, the junction contained 8 bases not matched to a gene.